This entry lists 25 T cell receptor beta chains sequenced from one sample in a study of blood T cell repertoires in COVID-19. The table came from immunoSEQ multiplex PCR; TCRdb's copy has only in-frame clones and leaves some out. The sample has 200,000 to 250,000 clones; over 60% are singletons. Sequencing input: peripheral blood. The receptors originated from a woman in her 70s with acute or convalescent COVID-19.

Worth noting for this clone: One end of the junction does not line up with germline, which may come from a read error. The J gene is TRBJ1-2, the V gene TRBV7-8; D ambiguous. This CDR3 comprises 13 residues. CDR1 SGHVS and CDR2 FQNEAQ come from the germline V gene. The chain's CDR3 is CASSLAPRGGYTF. The CDR3 DNA reads as TGTGCCAGCAGTTTAGCCCCTCGAGGAGGCTACACCTTC.

CDR3 nucleotides: TGTGCCAGCAGTGAAATTCGCGGGACAGGGGGAAATGGCTACACCTTC. It translates to CASSEIRGTGGNGYTF. The chain is built from TRBV6-1 and TRBJ1-2, with 11 bases that match TRBD1. The CDR3 spans 16 residues. J gave up 6 bases and V 2 bases, and 8 bases lay outside the gene matches. Germline loops: CDR1 MNHNS, CDR2 SASEGT.

V gene TRBV10-3 combines with J gene TRBJ2-3; 10 bases line up with TRBD1. The CDR3 is 16 residues long. Germline values: CDR1 ENHRY, CDR2 SYGVKD. V gave up 6 bases and J gave up 4 bases; unmatched junction bases: 10. The CDR3 sequence is CAISKEGQGNADTQYF. In DNA form, the CDR3 reads TGTGCCATCAGCAAGGAGGGACAGGGGAACGCAGATACGCAGTATTTT.

The rearrangement links TRBV29-1 to TRBJ2-1; no clear D gene. With 6 bases removed from V and 9 bases from J, the gap between germline ends came to 18 bases. The CDR3 is 13 residues long. From germline, CDR1 is SQVTM and CDR2 ANQGSEA. Here the CDR3 DNA reads TGCAGCGTCGAGACTCCCGACTCTTCTGAGCAGTTCTTC. Translation: CSVETPDSSEQFF.

This clone was seen only once. V usage is TRBV16 and J usage is TRBJ1-3; 11 nucleotides line up with TRBD1. The CDR3 is 16 amino acids. V dropped 2 bases and J dropped 4; count of bases not matched to a gene: 4. In germline, CDR1 is KGHSY, CDR2 FQNENV. The CDR3 here is CASSQRTGGIGNTIYF. In nucleotides, the CDR3 is TGTGCCAGCAGCCAAAGGACAGGGGGCATCGGAAACACCATATATTTT.

This rearrangement joins TRBV3-1 (or the pseudogene TRBV3-2) to TRBJ2-2; 9 bases fit TRBD2. After removal of 1 base from V and 3 bases from J, the junction contained 3 bases not matched to a gene. In germline, CDR1 is LGHDT, CDR2 YNNKEL (reference sequence). The CDR3 contains 16 residues. The CDR3, as DNA: TGTGCCAGCAGCCAAGGTCCTAGCGGGGACACCGGGGAGCTGTTTTTT. This gives the protein CASSQGPSGDTGELFF.

This chain connects TRBV19 to TRBJ2-5, with 8 bases aligning to TRBD1. This CDR3 has 15 amino acids. CDR1 and CDR2 from the germline V gene are LNHDA and SQIVND (reference sequence). V lost 5 bases to trimming and J lost 7 bases; unmatched junction nucleotides: 12. The CDR3 reads CASSVTGGGFGTQYF. The CDR3 DNA follows: TGTGCCAGTAGTGTAACAGGGGGAGGATTTGGGACCCAGTACTTC.

The V call is TRBV6-2 or TRBV6-3, the J call TRBJ1-2; 7 bases are a match to TRBD1. Germline values: CDR1 MNHEY, CDR2 SVGEGT. V was pared by 7 bases and J by 6 bases, with 8 bases of the junction left unmatched. This CDR3 contains 13 residues. The CDR3 coding sequence is TGTGCCAGCACCCCGACAGGGTATGATGGCTACACCTTC. It codes for CASTPTGYDGYTF.

This clone was detected once. The rearrangement links TRBV2 to TRBJ2-1, with TRBD2 identical over 7 bases. The CDR3 is 14 residues long. Germline CDR1 and CDR2: SNHLY and FYNNEI. The J segment lost 8 bases and the V segment lost 3 bases, leaving 7 bases of the junction unmatched. CDR3 in amino acids: CASSDGGTMDEQFF. The CDR3 DNA reads as TGTGCCAGCAGTGACGGGGGGACTATGGATGAGCAGTTCTTC. Filled out from reference TRBV2 and TRBJ2-1, the complete variable domain reads EPEVTQTPSHQVTQMGQEVILRCVPISNHLYFYWYRQILGQKVEFLVSFYNNEISEKSEIFDDQFSVERPDGSNFTLKIRSTKLEDSAMYFCASSDGGTMDEQFFGPGTRLTVL.

The gene calls are TRBV5-1 and TRBJ2-3; a possible D gene is TRBD1 (5 bases). The CDR3 loop spans 13 amino acids. CDR1 is SGHRS and CDR2 is YFSETQ in the germline V gene. V was pared by 4 bases and J by 2 bases, with 8 bases between. The CDR3 reads CASSGADTDTQYF. The CDR3 bases are TGCGCCAGCAGCGGGGCCGACACAGATACGCAGTATTTT.

This clone was recorded a few times. V usage is TRBV19 and J usage is TRBJ1-2; unclear D gene. The CDR3 has 15 amino acids. The germline V and J ends were trimmed by 8 bases and 0 bases, with 16 bases remaining between them. From germline, CDR1 is LNHDA and CDR2 SQIVND (reference sequence). CDR3 in amino acids: CASSLDATANYGYTF. For the CDR3, the DNA is TGTGCCAGTTCTCTCGACGCAACAGCTAACTATGGCTACACCTTC.

The V gene is TRBV20-1, the J gene TRBJ2-3; D perhaps matches TRBD2 (7 bases). The CDR3 totals 16 residues. Trimming left V 3 bases short and J 1 base short, with 17 bases between. Germline CDR1 reads DFQATT; CDR2 reads SNEGSKA (reference sequence). This CDR3 reads CSASSPGRGRTDTQYF. CDR3 DNA: TGCAGTGCTAGTTCCCCGGGGCGGGGGCGCACAGATACGCAGTATTTT.

The rearrangement joins TRBV7-2 to TRBJ2-3, with 10 bases fitting TRBD2. Germline CDR1 is SGHTA and CDR2 is FQGNSA. The CDR3 runs 16 residues. V was clipped by 5 bases and J by 3 bases; unmatched bases: 8. The CDR3 is CASSLFASGGTDTQYF. For the CDR3, the DNA is TGTGCCAGCAGCCTCTTCGCTAGCGGGGGAACAGATACGCAGTATTTT.

This clone has only one observation. The gene calls are TRBV11-2 and TRBJ2-5; possibly TRBD2 for D (5 bases). Deletions cut 5 bases from V and 5 bases from J, with 9 bases between. Germline CDR1 reads SGHAT; CDR2 reads FQNNGV. The CDR3 is 12 residues long. The CDR3 region is CASSTRVETQYF. CDR3 nucleotide sequence: TGTGCCAGCAGCACGAGGGTCGAGACCCAGTACTTC.

The chain is built from TRBV6-5 and TRBJ1-6, with unresolved D. This CDR3 region has 16 residues. V was cut by 2 bases and J by 6 bases, with 14 bases left in between. Per the germline V gene, CDR1 is MNHEY and CDR2 is SVGAGI. The CDR3 nucleotides read TGTGCCAGCAGTTACACCCCGCGAGTCGGTAATTCACCCCTCCACTTT. Amino acid sequence: CASSYTPRVGNSPLHF.

The chain joins TRBV3-1 (or the pseudogene TRBV3-2) to TRBJ1-2; D is unresolved. V shed 6 bases and J shed 3 bases, with 20 bases lying between them. The CDR3 consists of 16 residues. In germline, CDR1 is LGHDT, CDR2 YNNKEL (reference sequence). CDR3 region: CASRSYVAGRDYGYTF. For the CDR3, the DNA is TGTGCCAGCAGATCCTATGTAGCGGGTCGCGACTATGGCTACACCTTC.

The chain combines TRBV30 with TRBJ1-2; D not certain. Looked up from germline, CDR1 is GTSNPN and CDR2 is SVGIG (reference sequence). V lost 1 base, J lost 4 bases, and 7 bases lay in between. The CDR3 consists of 12 residues. CDR3: CAWSEHVYGYTF. CDR3 in DNA: TGTGCCTGGAGTGAACACGTCTATGGCTACACCTTC. Full variable domain (missing parts from reference TRBV30 and TRBJ1-2): SQTIHQWPATLVQPVGSPLSLECTVEGTSNPNLYWYRQAAGRGLQLLFYSVGIGQISSEVPQNLSASRPQDRQFILSSKKLLLSDSGFYLCAWSEHVYGYTFGSGTRLTVV.

This chain joins TRBV2 and TRBJ1-1, with 9 positions matching TRBD1. V was clipped by 6 bases and J by 1 base; unmatched bases: 6. Germline CDR1 reads SNHLY; CDR2 reads FYNNEI. The CDR3 extends over 15 amino acids. The CDR3 region has the DNA TGTGCCAGCAGAGAACAGGGGGCGAGGAACACTGAAGCTTTCTTT. It specifies CASREQGARNTEAFF.

J is TRBJ2-1 and V is TRBV24-1; D may be TRBD1 (5 bases). The germline V gene encodes CDR1 KGHDR and CDR2 SFDVKD. V gave up 3 bases and J gave up 4 bases, with 15 bases separating them. This CDR3 comprises 16 residues. CDR3 region: CATSDVRAGPYNEQFF. The CDR3 DNA follows: TGTGCCACCAGTGATGTCAGGGCCGGCCCGTACAATGAGCAGTTCTTC.

The chain carries TRBV11-2 and TRBJ1-4; the D gene is possibly TRBD1 (5 bases). Per the germline V gene, CDR1 is SGHAT and CDR2 is FQNNGV. Trimming left V 3 bases short and J 4 bases short, with 9 bases between. CDR3 length equals 14 residues. The CDR3 region has the DNA TGTGCCAGCAGCTTGACAGCGGGTAATGAAAAACTGTTTTTT. Translated: CASSLTAGNEKLFF.

The rearrangement joins TRBV15 to TRBJ2-7; a possible D gene is TRBD1 (6 bases). The V end lost 5 bases, the J end lost 2 bases, and 19 bases lay between the germline ends. The CDR3 length is 16 residues. CDR1 and CDR2 from the germline V gene are LNHNV and YYDKDF (reference sequence). CDR3 in DNA: TGTGCCACCAGCGCCTCTCTCGACAGGACTGCCTACGAGCAGTACTTC. Translating gives CATSASLDRTAYEQYF.

V usage is TRBV4-1 and J usage is TRBJ1-6; 7 nucleotides align to TRBD1. Germline assignment: CDR1 MGHRA and CDR2 YSYEKL. Trimming removed 2 bases from V and 7 bases from J; junction bases left unmatched: 17. This CDR3 has 19 amino acids. CDR3 nucleotide sequence: TGCGCCAGCAGCCAACTCCGATTCCGACAGGGAGCCAGAAATTCACCCCTCCACTTT. Residues: CASSQLRFRQGARNSPLHF.

Here the CDR3 reads CAWDPGRADYGYTF. The CDR3 DNA follows: TGTGCCTGGGACCCTGGGCGGGCGGACTATGGCTACACCTTC. This rearrangement joins TRBV30 to TRBJ1-2; D gene unclear. V lost 5 bases and J lost 3, with 16 bases in between. Germline V gene data show CDR1 as GTSNPN and CDR2 as SVGIG (reference sequence). This CDR3 has 14 residues.

V usage is TRBV19 and J usage is TRBJ1-2, with D possibly matching TRBD1 (6 bases). The ends were cut back, 5 bases at V and 4 bases at J, with 11 bases in the middle. The CDR3 contains 13 residues. The germline V gene has CDR1 LNHDA and CDR2 SQIVND (reference sequence). This CDR3 is CASSSKGGYGYTF. The DNA of the CDR3 is TGTGCCAGTAGTTCGAAAGGGGGCTATGGCTACACCTTC.

Note on this clone: The same CDR3 arises from other DNA sequences in this sample as well. The chain employs TRBV7-3 and TRBJ2-5; D gene ambiguous. In germline, CDR1 is SGHTA, CDR2 FQGTGA. This CDR3 spans 13 amino acids. Trimming stripped 1 base from V and 1 base from J, with 4 bases between. For the CDR3, the DNA is TGTGCCAGCAGCTTAAGGCCCCAAGAGACCCAGTACTTC. It codes for CASSLRPQETQYF.